This TCR beta chain was identified in a study of blood T cell repertoires in COVID-19 (dated by TCRdb to about 2020). Regarding the complete study: The collaborator samples originated in the United States, Italy and Spain and spanned the acute and convalescent phases of COVID-19. The material from the prospective study consisted of cDNA or gDNA derived from T cells, B-cell-depleted T cells, or PBMCs. Deeply sampled blood TCRbeta repertoires from subjects exposed to, actively infected with, or recovered from COVID-19 were included in the dataset. The repertoires were made available in a free public database intended to serve as a resource for research on the immune response to SARS-CoV-2. Samples came from the ongoing ImmuneRACE study (first 160 participants) plus 1,254 subjects from 6 global collaborators. Nearly every sample came with metadata listing a de-identified subject ID, COVID-19 status, age in years and sex. Where available, HLA class I and class II types were obtained from metadata supplied by the sample provider rather than from assay-based typing.

Each collaborating institution followed its own protocols to collect whole blood in K2EDTA tubes. For TCRbeta analysis, collaborators shipped samples in one of three forms: frozen whole blood, isolated PBMCs, or DNA extracted from either of those sample types. The CDR3 covers 16 residues, taking in both the cysteine and the phenylalanine. Only CDR3 DNA remains: 48 bases, in frame from the first base. The germline V gene supplies CDR1 SGHAT and CDR2 FQNNGV. At the junction V is shortened by 5 bases and J by 0 bases, with 16 bases in between. The immunoSEQ Assay, a bias-controlled multiplex PCR, was used to amplify TCRbeta CDR3 regions from genomic DNA. Processing in the source paper ran as follows. Within the assay, amplification of reference gene primers was used to estimate how many nucleated cells each sample contained. To quantify the absolute abundance of each unique TCRbeta CDR3 rearrangement, sequence reads were collapsed and filtered. Productive Simpson clonality was computed per sample as the square root of Simpson's diversity index over productive rearrangements. TCRdb limited this immuneACCESS table to in-frame rearrangements with V and J called. A share of clones is missing; checked studies link under half to unresolved V genes, and the rest is unexplained. V and J calls and clone size come straight from that table; D and trimming were deduced from the DNA. This sample lists approximately 47,000 clones; about 87% were detected once. The top ten hold roughly 12% of the sample.

With regard to this clone: The antigen it recognizes is unknown. No qualities accompany the bases; no much larger clone lies one base away.

Broad study findings and their caveats: How much clinical and demographic metadata was included differed by source and by participant, and the metadata was provided uncurated.

Sequenced: peripheral blood. This receptor was taken from a human donor with active COVID-19. The donor label of this sample is uncertain. The rearranged segments are TRBV11-2 and TRBJ1-2; a tentative D match to TRBD1 spans 5 bases. Here is the DNA: TGTGCCAGCAGCCCATTAGGGGCGTTAACTAACTATGGCTACACCTTC. Its coded protein is CASSPLGALTNYGYTF.